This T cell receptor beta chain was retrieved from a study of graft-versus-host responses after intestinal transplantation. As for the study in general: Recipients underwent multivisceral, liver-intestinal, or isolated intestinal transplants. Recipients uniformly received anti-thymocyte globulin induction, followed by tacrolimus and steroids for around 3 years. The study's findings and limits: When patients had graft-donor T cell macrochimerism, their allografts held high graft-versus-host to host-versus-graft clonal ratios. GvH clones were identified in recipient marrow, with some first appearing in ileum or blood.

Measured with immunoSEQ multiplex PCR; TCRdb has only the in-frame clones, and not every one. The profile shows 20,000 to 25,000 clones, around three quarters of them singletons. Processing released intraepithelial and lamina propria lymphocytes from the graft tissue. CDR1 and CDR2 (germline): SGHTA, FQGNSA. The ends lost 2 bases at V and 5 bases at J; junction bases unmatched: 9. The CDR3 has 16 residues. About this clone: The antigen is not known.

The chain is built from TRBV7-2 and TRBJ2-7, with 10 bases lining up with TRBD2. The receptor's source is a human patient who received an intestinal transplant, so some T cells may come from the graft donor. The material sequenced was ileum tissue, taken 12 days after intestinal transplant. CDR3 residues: CASSLFTSGIRDEQYF. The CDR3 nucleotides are TGTGCCAGCAGCTTATTCACTAGCGGGATTAGGGACGAGCAGTACTTC. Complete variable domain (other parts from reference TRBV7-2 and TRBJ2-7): GAGVSQSPSNKVTEKGKDVELRCDPISGHTALYWYRQSLGQGLEFLIYFQGNSAPDKSGLPSDRFSAERTGGSVSTLTIQRTQQEDSAVYLCASSLFTSGIRDEQYFGPGTRLTVT.